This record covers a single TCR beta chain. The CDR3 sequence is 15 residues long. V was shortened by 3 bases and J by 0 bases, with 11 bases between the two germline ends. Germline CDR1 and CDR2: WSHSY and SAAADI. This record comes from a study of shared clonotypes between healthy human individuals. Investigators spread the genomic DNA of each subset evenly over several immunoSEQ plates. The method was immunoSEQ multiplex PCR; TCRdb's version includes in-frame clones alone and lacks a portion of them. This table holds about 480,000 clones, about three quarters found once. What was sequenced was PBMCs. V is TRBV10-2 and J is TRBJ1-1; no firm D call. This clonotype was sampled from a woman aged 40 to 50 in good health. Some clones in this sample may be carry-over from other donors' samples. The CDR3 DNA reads TGCGCCAGCAGTGATGGGAGGGTGATGAACACTGAAGCTTTCTTT. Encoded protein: CASSDGRVMNTEAFF.